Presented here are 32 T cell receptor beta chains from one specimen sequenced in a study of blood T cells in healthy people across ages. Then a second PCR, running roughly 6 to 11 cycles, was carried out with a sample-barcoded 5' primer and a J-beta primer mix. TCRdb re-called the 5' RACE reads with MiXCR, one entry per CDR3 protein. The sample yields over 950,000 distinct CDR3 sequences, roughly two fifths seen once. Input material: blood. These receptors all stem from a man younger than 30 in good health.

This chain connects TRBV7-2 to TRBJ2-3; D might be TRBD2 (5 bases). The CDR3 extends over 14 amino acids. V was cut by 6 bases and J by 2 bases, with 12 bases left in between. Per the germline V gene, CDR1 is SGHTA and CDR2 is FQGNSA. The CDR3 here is CASRNGLSTDTQYF. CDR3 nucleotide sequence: TGTGCCAGCAGGAATGGACTCTCCACAGATACGCAGTATTTT.

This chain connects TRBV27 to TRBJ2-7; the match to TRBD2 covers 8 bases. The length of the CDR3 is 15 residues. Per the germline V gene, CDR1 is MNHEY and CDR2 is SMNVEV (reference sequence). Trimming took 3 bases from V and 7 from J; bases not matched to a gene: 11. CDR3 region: CASSLSAGVSNEQYF. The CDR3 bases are TGTGCCAGCAGTTTGTCAGCGGGGGTGTCGAATGAGCAGTACTTC.

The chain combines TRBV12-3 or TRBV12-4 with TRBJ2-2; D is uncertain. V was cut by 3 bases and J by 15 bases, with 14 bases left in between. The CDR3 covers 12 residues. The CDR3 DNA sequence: TGTGCCAGCAGTTTTATCGGGCAGAAGATGTTTTTT. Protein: CASSFIGQKMFF.

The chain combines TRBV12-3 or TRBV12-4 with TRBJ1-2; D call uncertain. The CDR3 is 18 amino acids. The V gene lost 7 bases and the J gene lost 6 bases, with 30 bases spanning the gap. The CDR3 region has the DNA TGTGCCAGCACGTCCAGAATGGGAACTCCATATGACCCAAATGGCTACACCTTC. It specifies CASTSRMGTPYDPNGYTF.

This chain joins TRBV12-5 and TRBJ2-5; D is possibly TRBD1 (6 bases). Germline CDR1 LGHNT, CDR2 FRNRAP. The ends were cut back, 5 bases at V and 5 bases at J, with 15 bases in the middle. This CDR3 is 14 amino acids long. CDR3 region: CASGLTGMVETQYF. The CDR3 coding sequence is TGTGCTAGTGGTCTTACAGGGATGGTGGAGACCCAGTACTTC.

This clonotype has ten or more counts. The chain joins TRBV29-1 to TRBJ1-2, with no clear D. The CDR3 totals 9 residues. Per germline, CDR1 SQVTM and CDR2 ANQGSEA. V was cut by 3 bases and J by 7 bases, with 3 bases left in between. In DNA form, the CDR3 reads TGCAGCGTTGAGGCTGGCTACACCTTC. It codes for CSVEAGYTF. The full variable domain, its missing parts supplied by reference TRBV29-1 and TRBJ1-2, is SAVISQKPSRDICQRGTSLTIQCQVDSQVTMMFWYRQQPGQSLTLIATANQGSEATYESGFVIDKFPISRPNLTFSTLTVSNMSPEDSSIYLCSVEAGYTFGSGTRLTVV.

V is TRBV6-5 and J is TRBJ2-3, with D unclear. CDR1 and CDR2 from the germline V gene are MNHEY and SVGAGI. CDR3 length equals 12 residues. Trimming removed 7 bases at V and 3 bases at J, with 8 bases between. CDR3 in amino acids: CASTHRTDTQYF. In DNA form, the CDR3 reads TGTGCCAGCACCCATCGGACAGATACGCAGTATTTT.

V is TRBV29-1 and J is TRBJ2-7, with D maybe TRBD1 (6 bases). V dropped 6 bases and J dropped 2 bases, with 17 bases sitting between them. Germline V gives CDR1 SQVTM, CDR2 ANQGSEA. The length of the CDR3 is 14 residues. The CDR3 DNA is TGCAGCGTCCTGTGGGACAACTTTCCCTACGAGCAGTACTTC. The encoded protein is CSVLWDNFPYEQYF.

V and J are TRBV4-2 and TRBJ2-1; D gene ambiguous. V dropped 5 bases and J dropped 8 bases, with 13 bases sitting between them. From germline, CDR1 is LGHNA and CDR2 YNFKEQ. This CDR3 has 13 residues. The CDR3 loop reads CASSEPPFDEQFF. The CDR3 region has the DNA TGTGCCAGCAGCGAACCTCCCTTCGATGAGCAGTTCTTC.

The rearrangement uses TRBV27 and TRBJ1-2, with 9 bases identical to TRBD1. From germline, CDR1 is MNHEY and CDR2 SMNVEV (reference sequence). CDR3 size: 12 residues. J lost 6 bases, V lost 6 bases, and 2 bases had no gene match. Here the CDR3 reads CASRQGAHGYTF. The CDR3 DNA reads TGTGCCAGCAGACAGGGGGCCCATGGCTACACCTTC.

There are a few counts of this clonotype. CDR3 in amino acids: CASSLGETATPYGYTF. The CDR3 region has the DNA TGTGCCAGCAGTCTAGGAGAGACAGCAACCCCCTATGGCTACACCTTC. The chain links TRBV28 to TRBJ1-2, with a possible D match to TRBD1 (5 bases). Germline V gives CDR1 MDHEN, CDR2 SYDVKM. The CDR3 sequence is 16 residues long. Deletions cut 5 bases from V and 4 bases from J, with 20 bases between.

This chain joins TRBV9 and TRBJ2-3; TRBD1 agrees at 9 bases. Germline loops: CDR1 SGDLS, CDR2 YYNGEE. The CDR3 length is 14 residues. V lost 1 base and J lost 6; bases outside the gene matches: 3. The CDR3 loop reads CASSVTGGFDTQYF. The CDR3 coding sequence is TGTGCCAGCAGCGTAACAGGGGGCTTCGATACGCAGTATTTT.

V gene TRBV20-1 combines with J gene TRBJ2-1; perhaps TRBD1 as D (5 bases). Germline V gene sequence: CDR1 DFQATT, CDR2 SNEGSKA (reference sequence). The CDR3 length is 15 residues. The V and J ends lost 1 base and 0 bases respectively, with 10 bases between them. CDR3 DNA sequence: TGCAGTGCTAGAGCTGGGGCCAGCTCCTACAATGAGCAGTTCTTC. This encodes CSARAGASSYNEQFF.

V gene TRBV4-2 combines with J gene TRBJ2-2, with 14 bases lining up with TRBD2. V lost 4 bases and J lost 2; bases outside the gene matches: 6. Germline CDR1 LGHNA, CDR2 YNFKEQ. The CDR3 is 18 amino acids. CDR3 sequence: CASSRLAGGDINTGELFF. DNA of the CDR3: TGTGCCAGCAGCCGACTAGCGGGGGGGGACATCAACACCGGGGAGCTGTTTTTT.

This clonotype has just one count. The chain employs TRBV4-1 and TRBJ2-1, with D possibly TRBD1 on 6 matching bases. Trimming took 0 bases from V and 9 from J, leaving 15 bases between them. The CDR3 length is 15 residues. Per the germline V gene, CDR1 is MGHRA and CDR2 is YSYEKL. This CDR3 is CASSQEAGDHVEQFF. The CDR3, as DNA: TGCGCCAGCAGCCAAGAGGCAGGGGATCATGTTGAGCAGTTCTTC.

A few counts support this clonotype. The CDR3 loop is CASSEHPGNTEAFF. CDR3 nucleotide sequence: TGTGCCAGCAGCGAACATCCAGGGAACACTGAAGCTTTCTTT. The chain has TRBV7-2 and TRBJ1-1; D gene ambiguous. Germline V gene data show CDR1 as SGHTA and CDR2 as FQGNSA. V was trimmed by 5 bases and J by 1 base, leaving 11 bases between them. This CDR3 spans 14 amino acids.

CDR3 sequence reads: CASSFYAGGINIQYF. Written as DNA, the CDR3 is TGTGCCAGCAGTTTTTACGCAGGGGGAATCAACATTCAGTACTTC. V and J are TRBV12-3 or TRBV12-4 and TRBJ2-4, with 7 bases that match TRBD1. This CDR3 has 15 amino acids. V dropped 3 bases and J dropped 7; count of bases not matched to a gene: 9.

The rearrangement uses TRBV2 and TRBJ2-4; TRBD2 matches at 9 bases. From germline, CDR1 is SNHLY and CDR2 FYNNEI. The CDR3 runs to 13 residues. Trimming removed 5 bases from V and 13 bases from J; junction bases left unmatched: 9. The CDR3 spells CASSLSGGAEQYF. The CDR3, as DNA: TGTGCCAGCAGTCTTAGCGGGGGCGCTGAGCAGTACTTC.

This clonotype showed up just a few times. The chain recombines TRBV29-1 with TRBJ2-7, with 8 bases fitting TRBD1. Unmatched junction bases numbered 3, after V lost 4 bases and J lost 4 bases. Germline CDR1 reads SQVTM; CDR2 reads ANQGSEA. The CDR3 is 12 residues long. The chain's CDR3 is CSVVGQGYEQYF. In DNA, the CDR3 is TGCAGCGTTGTAGGACAGGGTTACGAGCAGTACTTC.

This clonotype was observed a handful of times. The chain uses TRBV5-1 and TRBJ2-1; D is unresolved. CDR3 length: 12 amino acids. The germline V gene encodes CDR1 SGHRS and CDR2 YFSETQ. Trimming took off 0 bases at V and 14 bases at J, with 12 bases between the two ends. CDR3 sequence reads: CASSLGWTEEFF. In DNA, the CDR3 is TGCGCCAGCAGCTTGGGGTGGACGGAAGAGTTCTTC.

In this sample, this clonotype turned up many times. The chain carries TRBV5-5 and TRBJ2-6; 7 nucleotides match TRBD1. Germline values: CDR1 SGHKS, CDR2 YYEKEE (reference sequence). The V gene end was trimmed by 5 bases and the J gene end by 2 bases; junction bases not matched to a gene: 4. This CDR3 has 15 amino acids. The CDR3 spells CASSPGQAGANVLTF. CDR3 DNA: TGTGCCAGCAGTCCCGGACAGGCTGGGGCCAACGTCCTGACTTTC.

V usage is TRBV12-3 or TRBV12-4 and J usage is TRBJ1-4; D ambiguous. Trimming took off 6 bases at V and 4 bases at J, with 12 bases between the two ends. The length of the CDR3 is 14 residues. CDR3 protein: CASSAAAYNEKLFF. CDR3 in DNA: TGTGCCAGCAGCGCGGCGGCCTATAATGAAAAACTGTTTTTT.

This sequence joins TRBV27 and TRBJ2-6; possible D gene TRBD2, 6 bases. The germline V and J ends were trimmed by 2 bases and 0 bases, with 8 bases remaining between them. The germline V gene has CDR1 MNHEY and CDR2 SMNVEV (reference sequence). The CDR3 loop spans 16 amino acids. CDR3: CASSLSGFSGANVLTF. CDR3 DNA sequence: TGTGCCAGCAGTTTAAGCGGGTTCTCTGGGGCCAACGTCCTGACTTTC.

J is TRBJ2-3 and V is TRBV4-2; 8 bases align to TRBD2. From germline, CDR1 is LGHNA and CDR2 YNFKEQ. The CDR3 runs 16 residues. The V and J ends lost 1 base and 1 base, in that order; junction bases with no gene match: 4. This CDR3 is CASSQAAGAGTDTQYF. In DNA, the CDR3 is TGTGCCAGCAGCCAAGCAGCGGGGGCTGGCACAGATACGCAGTATTTT.

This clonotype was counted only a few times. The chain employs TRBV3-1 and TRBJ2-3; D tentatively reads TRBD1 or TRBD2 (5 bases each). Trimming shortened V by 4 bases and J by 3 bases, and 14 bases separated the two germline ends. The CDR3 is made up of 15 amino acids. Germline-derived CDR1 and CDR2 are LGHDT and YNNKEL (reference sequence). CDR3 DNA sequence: TGTGCCAGCAGCCTCGGGACCCTCAGGACAGATACGCAGTATTTT. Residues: CASSLGTLRTDTQYF.

CDR3 protein: CASSYSGIRELFF. In DNA, the CDR3 is TGTGCCAGCAGTTACTCGGGTATTCGGGAGCTGTTTTTT. The J gene is TRBJ2-2, the V gene TRBV6-5; D call uncertain. The germline CDR1 and CDR2 sequences are MNHEY and SVGAGI. V lost 0 bases and J 9 bases, leaving 8 bases between the germline ends. The CDR3 sequence is 13 residues long.

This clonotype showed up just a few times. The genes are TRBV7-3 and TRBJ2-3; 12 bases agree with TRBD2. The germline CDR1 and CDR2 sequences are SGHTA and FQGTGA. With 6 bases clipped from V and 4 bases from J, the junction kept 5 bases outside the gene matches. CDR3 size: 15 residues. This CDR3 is CASSPSGGGPDTQYF. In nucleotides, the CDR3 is TGTGCCAGCAGTCCTAGCGGGGGGGGCCCAGATACGCAGTATTTT.

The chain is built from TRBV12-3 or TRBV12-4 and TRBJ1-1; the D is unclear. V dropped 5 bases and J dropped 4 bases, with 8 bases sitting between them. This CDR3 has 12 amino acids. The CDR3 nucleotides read TGTGCCAGCAGTCACACAAGCACTGAAGCTTTCTTT. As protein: CASSHTSTEAFF.

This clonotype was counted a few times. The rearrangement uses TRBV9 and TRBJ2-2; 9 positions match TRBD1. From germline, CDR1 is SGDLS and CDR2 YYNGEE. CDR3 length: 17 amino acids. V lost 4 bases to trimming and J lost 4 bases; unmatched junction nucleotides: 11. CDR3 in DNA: TGTGCCAGCAGCAGAACCTCCGGGACAGGGTTCACCGGGGAGCTGTTTTTT. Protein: CASSRTSGTGFTGELFF.

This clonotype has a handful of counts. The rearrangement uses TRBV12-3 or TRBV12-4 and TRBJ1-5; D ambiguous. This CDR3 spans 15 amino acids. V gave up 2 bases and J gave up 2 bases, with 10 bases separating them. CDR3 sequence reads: CASSLWGEGNQPQHF. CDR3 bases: TGTGCCAGCAGTTTATGGGGTGAAGGCAATCAGCCCCAGCATTTT.

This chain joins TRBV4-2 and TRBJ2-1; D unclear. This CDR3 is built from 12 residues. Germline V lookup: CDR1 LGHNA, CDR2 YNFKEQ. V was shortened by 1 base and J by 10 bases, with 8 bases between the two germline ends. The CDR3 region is CASSQGFGEQFF. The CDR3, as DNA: TGTGCCAGCAGCCAAGGTTTCGGAGAGCAGTTCTTC.

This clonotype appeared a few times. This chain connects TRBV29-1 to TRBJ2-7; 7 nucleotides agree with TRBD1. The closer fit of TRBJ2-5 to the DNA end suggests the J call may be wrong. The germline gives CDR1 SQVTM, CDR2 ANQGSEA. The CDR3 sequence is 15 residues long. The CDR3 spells CSVERGRGGRETQYF. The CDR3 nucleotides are TGCAGCGTTGAAAGAGGAAGAGGGGGCAGGGAGACCCAGTACTTC.